This passage covers 17 T cell receptor beta chains from one sample sequenced in a study of CD8 T cells in ankylosing spondylitis. Study conclusions and caveats: One TCR beta motif, made up of roughly 8 highly homologous variants, appeared characteristic of ankylosing spondylitis blood.

One entry per CDR3 protein results from TCRdb running MiXCR on the 5' RACE reads. Among about 800,000 distinct CDR3 sequences listed, about 11% were seen once. These receptors lack a known antigen. The sequenced sample was blood, either unsorted or a sorted T cell fraction (not recorded which). These receptors were taken from a male donor with ankylosing spondylitis.

This clonotype has ten or more counts. This sequence joins TRBV5-6 and TRBJ2-5, with no clear D. The CDR3 covers 14 residues. Germline V lookup: CDR1 SGHDT, CDR2 YYEEEE. Trimming shortened V by 1 base and J by 3 bases, and 10 bases separated the two germline ends. The CDR3 region has the DNA TGTGCCAGCAGCTTGTACGGCCGGGAAGAGACCCAGTACTTC. Amino acids: CASSLYGREETQYF. The full variable domain, its missing parts supplied by reference TRBV5-6 and TRBJ2-5, is DAGVTQSPTHLIKTRGQQVTLRCSPKSGHDTVSWYQQALGQGPQFIFQYYEEEERQRGNFPDRFSGHQFPNYSSELNVNALLLGDSALYLCASSLYGREETQYFGPGTRLLVL.

This clonotype was counted a few times. V and J are TRBV4-1 and TRBJ2-5; D is uncertain. This CDR3 contains 13 residues. The V and J ends lost 4 bases and 5 bases respectively, with 11 bases between them. In germline, CDR1 is MGHRA, CDR2 YSYEKL. CDR3 sequence: CASSPAASETQYF. For the CDR3, the DNA is TGCGCCAGCAGCCCGGCTGCTTCTGAGACCCAGTACTTC.

The CDR3 DNA reads TGCAGTGCTAGAGACAGGGGACGTCCCAATGAGCAGTTCTTC. It translates to CSARDRGRPNEQFF. V usage is TRBV20-1 and J usage is TRBJ2-1; D is possibly TRBD1 (6 bases). The CDR3 totals 14 residues. The V gene lost 0 bases and the J gene lost 6 bases, with 12 bases spanning the gap. Per the germline V gene, CDR1 is DFQATT and CDR2 is SNEGSKA (reference sequence).

The chain couples TRBV2 to TRBJ1-2; the D gene is possibly TRBD1 (5 bases). This CDR3 contains 15 residues. V was cut by 0 bases and J by 3 bases, with 11 bases left in between. Per germline, CDR1 SNHLY and CDR2 FYNNEI. The CDR3 reads CASSEALRGYYGYTF. CDR3 sequence (DNA): TGTGCCAGCAGTGAAGCGCTTCGGGGGTACTATGGCTACACCTTC.

This clonotype was recorded at least ten times. The rearrangement links TRBV6-1 to TRBJ2-1, with D uncertain. Per the germline V gene, CDR1 is MNHNS and CDR2 is SASEGT. The CDR3 is 11 residues long. Trimming removed 3 bases at V and 7 bases at J, with 4 bases between. The CDR3 sequence: CASSEWNEQFF. CDR3 bases: TGTGCCAGCAGTGAGTGGAATGAGCAGTTCTTC.

This chain joins TRBV4-3 and TRBJ2-2, with D maybe TRBD1 (5 bases). Trimming took 2 bases from V and 7 from J, leaving 14 bases between them. CDR1 and CDR2 from the germline V gene are LGHNA and YSLEER. This CDR3 contains 15 residues. In DNA, the CDR3 is TGCGCCAGCAGCCAATCGACAGCCTTGGGCGGGGAGCTGTTTTTT. It encodes CASSQSTALGGELFF.

The gene calls are TRBV24-1 and TRBJ2-3; D uncertain. This CDR3 has 15 amino acids. V was shortened by 7 bases and J by 6 bases, with 19 bases between the two germline ends. The germline gives CDR1 KGHDR, CDR2 SFDVKD. The CDR3 loop reads CATSPRPNTLDTQYF. CDR3 coding DNA: TGTGCCACCAGCCCCCGGCCCAACACGTTGGATACGCAGTATTTT.

The chain carries TRBV5-1 and TRBJ2-7, with a tentative D call TRBD2 (5 bases). Looked up from germline, CDR1 is SGHRS and CDR2 is YFSETQ. This CDR3 has 15 amino acids. V was trimmed by 3 bases and J by 3 bases, leaving 16 bases between them. Here the CDR3 DNA reads TGCGCCAGCAGCTCGAGAGGGCACAGTATCTACGAGCAGTACTTC. Amino acids: CASSSRGHSIYEQYF.

This clonotype was seen a few times. This chain joins TRBV20-1 and TRBJ1-6, with 8 bases that match TRBD1. Unmatched junction bases numbered 3, after V lost 1 base and J lost 7 bases. The V gene's germline CDR1 is DFQATT and CDR2 SNEGSKA (reference sequence). The CDR3 covers 14 residues. The CDR3 here is CSARGTGNNSPLHF. CDR3 nucleotide sequence: TGCAGTGCTAGAGGGACAGGGAACAATTCACCCCTCCACTTT.

This clonotype was observed a few times. The chain employs TRBV9 and TRBJ1-2; D gene unclear. The CDR3 contains 14 residues. CDR1 is SGDLS, CDR2 YYNGEE, per germline. V dropped 1 base and J dropped 0 bases, with 7 bases sitting between them. The CDR3 spells CASSVMRANYGYTF. The CDR3 nucleotides read TGTGCCAGCAGCGTAATGAGGGCTAACTATGGCTACACCTTC.

The V and J genes are TRBV29-1 and TRBJ1-1, with unresolved D. The CDR3 length is 15 residues. The germline V gene has CDR1 SQVTM and CDR2 ANQGSEA. V gave up 5 bases and J gave up 3 bases, with 19 bases separating them. The DNA of the CDR3 is TGCAGCGTTTTGTCGGGTCGGTTCCTGGACACTGAAGCTTTCTTT. Protein sequence: CSVLSGRFLDTEAFF.

In this sample, this clonotype turned up a few times. The chain uses TRBV27 and TRBJ1-5; tentative D call: TRBD1 (5 bases). Trimming shortened V by 5 bases and J by 5 bases, and 31 bases separated the two germline ends. There are 20 residues in the CDR3. The V gene's germline CDR1 is MNHEY and CDR2 SMNVEV (reference sequence). CDR3 sequence reads: CASSPIRLPGRRGVDQPQHF. The CDR3 coding sequence is TGTGCCAGCAGTCCAATACGCCTCCCGGGAAGGAGAGGGGTCGATCAGCCCCAGCATTTT.

The gene calls are TRBV7-2 and TRBJ2-5; D not certain. The CDR3 has 14 amino acids. The germline V gene has CDR1 SGHTA and CDR2 FQGNSA. Between the trimmed V and J ends, which lost 1 base and 2 bases, there was a span of 8 bases. The CDR3 DNA reads TGTGCCAGCAGCTTAGTTCGCTGGCAAGAGACCCAGTACTTC. Its translation is CASSLVRWQETQYF.

This clonotype has ten or more counts. The chain links TRBV27 to TRBJ2-7; 8 bases align to TRBD1. The CDR3 length is 17 residues. Trimming removed 0 bases from V and 1 base from J; junction bases left unmatched: 8. Germline CDR1 MNHEY, CDR2 SMNVEV (reference sequence). The CDR3 sequence is CASSLSRTGSLSYEQYF. The CDR3 DNA follows: TGTGCCAGCAGTTTATCCAGGACAGGGTCCCTATCCTACGAGCAGTACTTC.

This clonotype appeared a few times. The chain employs TRBV29-1 and TRBJ2-3; D may be TRBD1 (6 bases). The germline V and J ends were trimmed by 6 bases and 6 bases, with 19 bases remaining between them. Germline CDR1 and CDR2: SQVTM and ANQGSEA. The CDR3 consists of 14 residues. CDR3 sequence (DNA): TGCAGCGTAGAGGGGACACCAAGTTTGGATACGCAGTATTTT. Protein: CSVEGTPSLDTQYF.

This clonotype showed up just a few times. The gene calls are TRBV2 and TRBJ2-1; 10 bases line up with TRBD2. V was clipped by 6 bases and J by 12 bases; unmatched bases: 5. The germline CDR1 and CDR2 sequences are SNHLY and FYNNEI. This CDR3 is built from 12 residues. The CDR3 protein is CASRPGLARQFF. CDR3 DNA: TGTGCCAGCAGGCCGGGACTAGCGAGGCAGTTCTTC.

In this sample, this clonotype turned up many times. The rearrangement links TRBV7-9 to TRBJ2-1; D is perhaps TRBD2 (5 bases). Trimming pared 1 base from V and 8 bases from J, leaving 12 bases between. CDR3 length: 14 amino acids. Germline CDR1 is SEHNR and CDR2 is FQNEAQ (reference sequence). The CDR3 nucleotides read TGTGCCAGCAGCTTAGAGGGAGCCAGTGATGAGCAGTTCTTC. Protein: CASSLEGASDEQFF.